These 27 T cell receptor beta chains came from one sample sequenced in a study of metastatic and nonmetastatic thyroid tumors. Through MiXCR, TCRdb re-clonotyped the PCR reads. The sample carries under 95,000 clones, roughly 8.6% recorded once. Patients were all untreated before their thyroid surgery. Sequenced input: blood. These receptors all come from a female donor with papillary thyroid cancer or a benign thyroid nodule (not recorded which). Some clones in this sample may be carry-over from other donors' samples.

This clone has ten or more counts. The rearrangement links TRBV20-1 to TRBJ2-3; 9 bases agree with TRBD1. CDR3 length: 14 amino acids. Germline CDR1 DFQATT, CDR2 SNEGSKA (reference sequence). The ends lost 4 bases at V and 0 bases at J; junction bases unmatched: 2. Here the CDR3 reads CSATGTGSTDTQYF. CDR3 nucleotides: TGCAGTGCTACCGGGACAGGGAGCACAGATACGCAGTATTTT.

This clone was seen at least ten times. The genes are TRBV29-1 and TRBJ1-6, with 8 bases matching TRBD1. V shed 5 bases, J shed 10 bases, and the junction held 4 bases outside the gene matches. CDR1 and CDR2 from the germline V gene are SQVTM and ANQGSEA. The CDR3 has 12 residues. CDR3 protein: CSVWTGSSPLHF. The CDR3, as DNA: TGCAGCGTTTGGACAGGGTCCTCACCCCTCCACTTT.

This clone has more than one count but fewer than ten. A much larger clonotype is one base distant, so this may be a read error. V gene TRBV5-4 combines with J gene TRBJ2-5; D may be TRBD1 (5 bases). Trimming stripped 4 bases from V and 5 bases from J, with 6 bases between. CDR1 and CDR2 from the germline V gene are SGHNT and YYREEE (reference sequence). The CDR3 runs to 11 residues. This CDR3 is CASSPGETQYF. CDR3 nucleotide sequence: TGTGCCAGCAGCCCAGGGGAGACCCAGTACTTC.

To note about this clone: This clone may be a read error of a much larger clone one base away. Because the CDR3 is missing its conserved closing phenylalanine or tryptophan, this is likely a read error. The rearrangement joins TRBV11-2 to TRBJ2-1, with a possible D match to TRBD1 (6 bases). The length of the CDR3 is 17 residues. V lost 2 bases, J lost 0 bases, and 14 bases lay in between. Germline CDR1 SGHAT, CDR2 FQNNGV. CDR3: CASSLKVGQSSYNEQFL. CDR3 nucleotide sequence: TGTGCCAGCAGCTTAAAAGTTGGACAGTCCTCCTACAATGAGCAGTTCTTA.

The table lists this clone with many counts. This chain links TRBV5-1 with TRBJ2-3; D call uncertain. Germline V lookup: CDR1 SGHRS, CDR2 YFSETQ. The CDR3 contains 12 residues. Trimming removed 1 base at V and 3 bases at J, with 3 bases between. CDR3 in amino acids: CASSLQTDTQYF. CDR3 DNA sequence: TGCGCCAGCAGCTTGCAGACAGATACGCAGTATTTT.

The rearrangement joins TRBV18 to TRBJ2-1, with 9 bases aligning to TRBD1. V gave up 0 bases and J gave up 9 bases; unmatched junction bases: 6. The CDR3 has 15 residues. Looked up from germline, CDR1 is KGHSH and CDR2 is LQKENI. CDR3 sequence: CASSPPGTGYGEQFF. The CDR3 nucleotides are TGTGCCAGCTCACCACCTGGGACAGGGTACGGTGAGCAGTTCTTC.

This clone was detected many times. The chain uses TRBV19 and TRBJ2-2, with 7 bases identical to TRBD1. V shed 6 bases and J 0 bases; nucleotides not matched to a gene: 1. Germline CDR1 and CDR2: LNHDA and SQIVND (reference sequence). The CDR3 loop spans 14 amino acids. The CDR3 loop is CASRDRSNTGELFF. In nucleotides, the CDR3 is TGTGCCAGTAGGGACAGGTCGAACACCGGGGAGCTGTTTTTT.

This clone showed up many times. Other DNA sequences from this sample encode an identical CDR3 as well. This CDR3 reads CASTLSQNTEAFF. The CDR3 coding sequence is TGTGCCAGCACCCTGAGTCAGAACACTGAAGCTTTCTTT. The chain carries TRBV7-2 and TRBJ1-1, with D unresolved. Trimming pared 7 bases from V and 1 base from J, leaving 10 bases between. Per germline, CDR1 SGHTA and CDR2 FQGNSA. CDR3 size: 13 residues. Drawing the rest from reference TRBV7-2 and TRBJ1-1, the complete variable domain is GAGVSQSPSNKVTEKGKDVELRCDPISGHTALYWYRQSLGQGLEFLIYFQGNSAPDKSGLPSDRFSAERTGGSVSTLTIQRTQQEDSAVYLCASTLSQNTEAFFGQGTRLTVV.

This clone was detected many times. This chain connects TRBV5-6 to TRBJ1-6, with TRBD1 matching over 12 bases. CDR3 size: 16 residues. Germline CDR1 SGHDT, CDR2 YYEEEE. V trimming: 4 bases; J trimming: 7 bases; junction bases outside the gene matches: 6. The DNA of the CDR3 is TGTGCCAGCAGCCCCGGGGACAGGGGGCGAAATTCACCCCTCCACTTT. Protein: CASSPGDRGRNSPLHF.

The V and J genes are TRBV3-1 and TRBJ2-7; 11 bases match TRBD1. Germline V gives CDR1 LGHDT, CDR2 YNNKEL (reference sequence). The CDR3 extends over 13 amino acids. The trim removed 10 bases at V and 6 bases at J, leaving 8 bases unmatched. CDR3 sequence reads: CAISQGTGGEQYF. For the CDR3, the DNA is TGTGCCATTAGCCAAGGGACAGGGGGCGAGCAGTACTTC.

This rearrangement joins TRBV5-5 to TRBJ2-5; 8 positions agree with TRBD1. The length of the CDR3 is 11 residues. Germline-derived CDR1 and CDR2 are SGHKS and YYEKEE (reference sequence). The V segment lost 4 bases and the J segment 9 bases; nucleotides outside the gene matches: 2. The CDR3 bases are TGTGCCAGCAGCACACAGGGGGCCCAGTACTTC. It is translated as CASSTQGAQYF.

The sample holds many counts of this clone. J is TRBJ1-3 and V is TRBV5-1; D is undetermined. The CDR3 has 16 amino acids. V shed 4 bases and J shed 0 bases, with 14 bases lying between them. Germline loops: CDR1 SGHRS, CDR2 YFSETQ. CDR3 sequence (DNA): TGCGCCAGCAGCGCGCTCTACGGGATCTCTGGAAACACCATATATTTT. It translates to CASSALYGISGNTIYF.

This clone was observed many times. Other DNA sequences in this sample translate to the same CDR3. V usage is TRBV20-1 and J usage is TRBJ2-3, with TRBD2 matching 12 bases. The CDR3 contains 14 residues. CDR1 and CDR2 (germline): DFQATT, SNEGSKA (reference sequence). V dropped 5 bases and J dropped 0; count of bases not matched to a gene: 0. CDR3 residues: CSALAGGSTDTQYF. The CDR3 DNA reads TGCAGTGCTCTAGCGGGGGGGAGCACAGATACGCAGTATTTT.

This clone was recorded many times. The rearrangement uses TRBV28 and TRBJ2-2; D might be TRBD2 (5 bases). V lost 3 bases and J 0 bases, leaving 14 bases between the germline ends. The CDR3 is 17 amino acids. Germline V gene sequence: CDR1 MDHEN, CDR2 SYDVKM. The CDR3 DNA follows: TGTGCCAGCAGTTTGAGGAAGGCTAGCCCGAACACCGGGGAGCTGTTTTTT. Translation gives CASSLRKASPNTGELFF.

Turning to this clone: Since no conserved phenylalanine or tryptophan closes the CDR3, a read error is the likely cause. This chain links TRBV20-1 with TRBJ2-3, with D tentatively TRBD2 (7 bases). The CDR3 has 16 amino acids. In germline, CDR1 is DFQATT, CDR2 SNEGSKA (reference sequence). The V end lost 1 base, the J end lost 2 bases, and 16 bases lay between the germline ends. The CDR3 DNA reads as TGCAGTGCTAGAGGGACTAGGGGGGGGAACACAGATACGCAGTATTCT. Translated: CSARGTRGGNTDTQYS.

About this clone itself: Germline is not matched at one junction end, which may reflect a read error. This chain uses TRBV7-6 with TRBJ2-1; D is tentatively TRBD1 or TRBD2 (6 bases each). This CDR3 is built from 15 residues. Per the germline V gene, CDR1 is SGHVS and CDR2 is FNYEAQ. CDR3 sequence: CASTNHGGSYNGQFF. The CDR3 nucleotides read TGTGCCAGCACCAACCACGGGGGCTCCTACAATGGGCAGTTCTTC.

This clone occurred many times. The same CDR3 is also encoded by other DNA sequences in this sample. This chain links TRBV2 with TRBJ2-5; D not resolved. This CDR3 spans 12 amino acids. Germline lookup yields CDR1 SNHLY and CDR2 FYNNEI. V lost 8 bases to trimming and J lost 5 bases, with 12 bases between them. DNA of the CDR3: TGTGCCAGCGGCACACAATGGGAGACCCAGTACTTC. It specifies CASGTQWETQYF.

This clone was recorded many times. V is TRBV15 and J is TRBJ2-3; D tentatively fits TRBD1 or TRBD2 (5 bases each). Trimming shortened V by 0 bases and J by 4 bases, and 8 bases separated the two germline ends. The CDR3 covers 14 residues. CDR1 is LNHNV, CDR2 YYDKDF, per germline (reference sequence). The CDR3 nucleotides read TGTGCCACCAGCAGAGAGGGGGTCCCAGATACGCAGTATTTT. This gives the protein CATSREGVPDTQYF.

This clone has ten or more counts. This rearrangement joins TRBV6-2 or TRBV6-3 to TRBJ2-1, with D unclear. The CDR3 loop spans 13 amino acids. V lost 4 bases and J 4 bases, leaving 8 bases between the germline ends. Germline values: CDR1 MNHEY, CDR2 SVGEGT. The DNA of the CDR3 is TGTGCCAGCAGTTTAGGACGGTACAATGAGCAGTTCTTC. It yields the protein CASSLGRYNEQFF.

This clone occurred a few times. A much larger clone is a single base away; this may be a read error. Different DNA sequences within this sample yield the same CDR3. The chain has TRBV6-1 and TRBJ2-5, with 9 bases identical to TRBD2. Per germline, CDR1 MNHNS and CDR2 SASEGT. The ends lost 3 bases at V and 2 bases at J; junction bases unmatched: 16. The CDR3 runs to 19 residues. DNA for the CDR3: TGTGCCAGCAGTGAGAATCTGGGGGGTAGCGGGGGACCGCAAGAGACCCAGTACTTC. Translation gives CASSENLGGSGGPQETQYF.

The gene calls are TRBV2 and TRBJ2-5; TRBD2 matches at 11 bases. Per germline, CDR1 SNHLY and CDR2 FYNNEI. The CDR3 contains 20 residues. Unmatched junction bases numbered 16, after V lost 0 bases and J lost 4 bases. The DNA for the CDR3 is TGTGCCAGCAGTGAAGCAACTCCCCCCCTAGCGGGGGGAATTACAGAGACCCAGTACTTC. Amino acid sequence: CASSEATPPLAGGITETQYF.

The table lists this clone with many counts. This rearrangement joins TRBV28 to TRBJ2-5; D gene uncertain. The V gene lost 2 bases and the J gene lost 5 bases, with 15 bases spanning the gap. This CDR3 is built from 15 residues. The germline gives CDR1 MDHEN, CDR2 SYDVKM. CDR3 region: CASSLGSWEGETQYF. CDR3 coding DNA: TGTGCCAGCAGTTTAGGGTCTTGGGAAGGGGAGACCCAGTACTTC.

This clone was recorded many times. The CDR3 coding sequence is TGTGCCACCCATCAAAGGGACCGTGGACTAGCGGGATGCGAGCAGTACTTC. Its translation is CATHQRDRGLAGCEQYF. V and J are TRBV10-3 and TRBJ2-7, with 12 bases identical to TRBD2. Germline V gives CDR1 ENHRY, CDR2 SYGVKD. J was trimmed by 6 bases and V by 10 bases; bases with no gene match: 19. The CDR3 contains 17 residues.

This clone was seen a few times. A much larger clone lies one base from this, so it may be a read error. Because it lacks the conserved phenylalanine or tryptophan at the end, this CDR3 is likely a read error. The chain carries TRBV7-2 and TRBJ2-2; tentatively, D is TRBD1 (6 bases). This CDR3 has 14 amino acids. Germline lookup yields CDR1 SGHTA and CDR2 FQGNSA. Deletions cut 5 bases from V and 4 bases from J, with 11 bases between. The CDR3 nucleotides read TGTGCCAGCAGCACGACAGGCTCCACCGGGGAGCTGTTTTCT. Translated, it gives CASSTTGSTGELFS.

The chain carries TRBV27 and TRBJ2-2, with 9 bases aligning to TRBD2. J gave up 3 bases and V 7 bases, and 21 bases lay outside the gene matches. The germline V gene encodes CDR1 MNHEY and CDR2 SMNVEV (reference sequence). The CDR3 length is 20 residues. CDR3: CASNSNRGGASLGDTGELFF. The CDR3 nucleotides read TGTGCCAGCAATTCAAACCGCGGGGGGGCCTCTCTGGGCGACACCGGGGAGCTGTTTTTT.

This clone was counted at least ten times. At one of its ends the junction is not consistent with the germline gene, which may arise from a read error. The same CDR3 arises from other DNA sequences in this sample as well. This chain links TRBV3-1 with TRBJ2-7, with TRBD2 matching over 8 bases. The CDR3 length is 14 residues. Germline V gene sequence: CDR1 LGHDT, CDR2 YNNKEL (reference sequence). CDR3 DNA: TGTGCCAGTAGCCGCACGGGAGGGGCCTACGAGCAGTACTTC. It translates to CASSRTGGAYEQYF.

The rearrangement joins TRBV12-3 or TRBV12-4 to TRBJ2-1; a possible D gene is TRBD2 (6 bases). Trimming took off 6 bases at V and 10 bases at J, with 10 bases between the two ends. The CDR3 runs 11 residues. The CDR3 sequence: CASSRLGEQFF. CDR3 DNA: TGTGCCAGCAGCAGACTAGGGGAGCAGTTCTTC.